The subject of this entry is one T cell receptor (beta chain). V lost 5 bases to trimming and J lost 7 bases; unmatched junction nucleotides: 9. This CDR3 has 16 residues. Germline CDR1 and CDR2: SGHTA and FQGTGA. Produced via immunoSEQ multiplex PCR; TCRdb's table is partial and in-frame only. The sample has around 150,000 clones; 65% to 85% are singletons. The data are from a study of blood T cell repertoires in COVID-19. Study-level background: From T cells, B-cell-depleted T cells, or PBMCs came the material, which was cDNA or gDNA.

The sequence was obtained from a man in his fifties or sixties with active or convalescent COVID-19. Sequencing input: peripheral blood. This chain connects TRBV7-3 to TRBJ2-1; 12 bases map to TRBD2. The CDR3: CASSRFSSGGANEQFF. The CDR3 region has the DNA TGTGCCAGCAGCCGATTTTCTAGCGGGGGGGCTAATGAGCAGTTCTTC.